The sequence of this T cell receptor beta chain was determined in a study of CD8 T cells in ankylosing spondylitis. Points from the study as a whole: Prior work had noted some motif variants in reactive arthritis blood and synovial fluid. Significant enrichment of disease-linked clones was reportedly seen in matched ankylosing spondylitis synovial fluid.

Each CDR3 protein gets one entry after TCRdb re-called the 5' RACE reads with MiXCR. The table lists 27,000 or so distinct CDR3 sequences, 7.9% of them singletons, with roughly 30% in the top ten. This clonotype has a count of ten or more. Its antigen remains unknown. V shed 3 bases and J shed 6 bases, with 21 bases lying between them. This CDR3 is built from 17 residues. This TCR was recovered from a male donor with ankylosing spondylitis or in good health (not recorded which). The gene calls are TRBV12-3 or TRBV12-4 and TRBJ2-1; D possibly uses TRBD1 or TRBD2 (7 bases each). The sample was blood. The chain's CDR3 is CASSFEGAGEGFNEQFF. DNA for the CDR3: TGTGCCAGCAGTTTTGAGGGGGCGGGAGAAGGCTTCAATGAGCAGTTCTTC.